This TCR beta chain emerged from a study of chemoradiotherapy in HPV16-positive cancers. This CDR3 contains 15 residues. Some clones are missing from TCRdb's copy, which holds only in-frame ones; the method was immunoSEQ multiplex PCR. The sample shows thousands of clones, around nine tenths of them seen only once. The source material was blood, sampled from a patient who underwent chemoradiotherapy. The TCR sequence derives from a human donor with HPV-associated anogenital cancer. V and J are TRBV21-1 and TRBJ1-1; the D segment call TRBD1 is taken from the table without a DNA check. TRBV21-1 is a pseudogene. Written as DNA, the CDR3 is TGTGCCAGCAGCAAAGAGGACAGCCCGAACACTGAAGCTTTCTTT. Encoded protein: CASSKEDSPNTEAFF.